These 8 T cell receptor beta chains share one sample of origin, sequenced in a study of CD8 T cells in Susac syndrome. Random hexamers were used to reverse transcribe an amount of about 0.45 to 1 ug RNA. TCRdb used MiXCR to reprocess the immunoSEQ multiplex PCR reads, holding one entry per CDR3 protein. The data hold about 300,000 distinct CDR3 sequences, with around nine tenths observed a single time. Sample: CD8+ T cells from PBMCs. These receptors were obtained from a human donor with multiple sclerosis.

This chain connects TRBV7-9 to TRBJ1-4; 9 nucleotides agree with TRBD1. The CDR3 length is 14 residues. Germline lookup yields CDR1 SEHNR and CDR2 FQNEAQ (reference sequence). V shed 5 bases and J 8 bases; nucleotides not matched to a gene: 6. The chain's CDR3 is CASSLTGGDEKLFF. The CDR3 nucleotides read TGTGCCAGCAGCCTTACAGGGGGCGACGAAAAACTGTTTTTT.

The V call is TRBV7-9, the J call TRBJ2-1; no firm D call. This CDR3 region has 12 residues. Looked up from germline, CDR1 is SEHNR and CDR2 is FQNEAQ (reference sequence). V lost 3 bases, J lost 9 bases, and 9 bases lay in between. The CDR3 region has the DNA TGTGCCAGCAGCTTCCCGAGTAGTGAGCAGTTCTTC. It translates to CASSFPSSEQFF.

This clonotype was recorded once. The chain carries TRBV5-4 and TRBJ1-6; 7 nucleotides line up with TRBD1. This CDR3 has 15 residues. Trimming removed 1 base from V and 5 bases from J; junction bases left unmatched: 3. Per the germline V gene, CDR1 is SGHNT and CDR2 is YYREEE (reference sequence). The CDR3 reads CASSLSTGNNSPLHF. The CDR3 region has the DNA TGTGCCAGCAGCTTGTCGACAGGGAATAATTCACCCCTCCACTTT.

This chain uses TRBV27 with TRBJ2-3; unclear D gene. Per the germline V gene, CDR1 is MNHEY and CDR2 is SMNVEV (reference sequence). The germline V and J ends were trimmed by 5 bases and 2 bases, with 8 bases remaining between them. The CDR3 has 13 amino acids. The CDR3 DNA follows: TGTGCCAGCAGTACCAGATACACAGATACGCAGTATTTT. Translated, it gives CASSTRYTDTQYF.

The chain joins TRBV18 to TRBJ1-2; D is unresolved. Germline-derived CDR1 and CDR2 are KGHSH and LQKENI. The CDR3 sequence is 15 residues long. Trimming took 0 bases from V and 4 from J, leaving 12 bases between them. The CDR3 DNA is TGTGCCAGCTCACCACCGGCAGGCGACTTCTATGGCTACACCTTC. It codes for CASSPPAGDFYGYTF. The full variable domain, its missing parts supplied by reference TRBV18 and TRBJ1-2, is NAGVMQNPRHLVRRRGQEARLRCSPMKGHSHVYWYRQLPEEGLKFMVYLQKENIIDESGMPKERFSAEFPKEGPSILRIQQVVRGDSAAYFCASSPPAGDFYGYTFGSGTRLTVV.

The rearrangement uses TRBV6-1 and TRBJ1-1, with 11 bases lining up with TRBD1. Germline V CDR1 and CDR2: MNHNS, SASEGT. V lost 6 bases, J lost 0 bases, and 12 bases stayed unmatched. The CDR3 has 18 amino acids. The CDR3 loop reads CASSPHWDRGNMNTEAFF. Written as DNA, the CDR3 is TGTGCCAGCAGCCCTCACTGGGACAGGGGGAACATGAACACTGAAGCTTTCTTT.

This chain links TRBV19 with TRBJ2-2; D call uncertain. Trimming removed 6 bases at V and 3 bases at J, with 11 bases between. The CDR3 runs to 14 residues. Germline lookup yields CDR1 LNHDA and CDR2 SQIVND (reference sequence). CDR3 protein: CASSPGVDTGELFF. CDR3 DNA: TGTGCCAGTAGCCCGGGCGTGGACACCGGGGAGCTGTTTTTT.

The chain recombines TRBV7-9 with TRBJ2-3; perhaps TRBD2 as D (6 bases). Germline V CDR1 and CDR2: SEHNR, FQNEAQ (reference sequence). CDR3 length: 17 amino acids. Deletions cut 4 bases from V and 0 bases from J, with 17 bases between. DNA of the CDR3: TGTGCCAGCAGCTATAGCGGCAGAGACTTCAGCACAGATACGCAGTATTTT. Encoded protein: CASSYSGRDFSTDTQYF.